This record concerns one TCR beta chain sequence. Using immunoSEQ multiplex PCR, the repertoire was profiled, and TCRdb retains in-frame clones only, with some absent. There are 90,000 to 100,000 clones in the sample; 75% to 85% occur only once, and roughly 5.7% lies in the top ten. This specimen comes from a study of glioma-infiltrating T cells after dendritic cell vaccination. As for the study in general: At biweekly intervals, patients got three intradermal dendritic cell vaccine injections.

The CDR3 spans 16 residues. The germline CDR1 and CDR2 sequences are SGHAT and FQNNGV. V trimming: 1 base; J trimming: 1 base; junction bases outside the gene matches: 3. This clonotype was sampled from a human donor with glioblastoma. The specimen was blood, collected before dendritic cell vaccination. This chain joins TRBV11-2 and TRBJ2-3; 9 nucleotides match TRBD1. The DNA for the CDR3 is TGTGCCAGCAGCTTAGGGACAGGGGCCGGCACAGATACGCAGTATTTT. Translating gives CASSLGTGAGTDTQYF.